This TCR beta chain was sequenced during a study of molecular identifiers for immune sequencing clone quantification. TCRdb re-derived calls from the PCR reads in MiXCR, one entry per CDR3 protein. The table shows 600,000 to 650,000 distinct CDR3 sequences, with around 20% occurring only once. This clonotype was observed at least ten times. Germline V lookup: CDR1 MNHEY, CDR2 SMNVEV (reference sequence). Trimming took off 6 bases at V and 2 bases at J, with 15 bases between the two ends. CDR3 length equals 15 residues. The TCR sequence derives from a human donor in good health. Some libraries in this study had Jurkat cell RNA spiked in. The V call is TRBV27, the J call TRBJ2-3; D is unclear. Sequenced sample: naive CD8+ T cells from blood, with Jurkat cell RNA spiked in. Subset described: FACS-sorted CD8+CD4-CCR7+CD45RA+ naive T cells. The CDR3 sequence is CASSGGPYLTDTQYF. As DNA, the CDR3 is TGTGCCAGCAGCGGTGGGCCATACCTCACAGATACGCAGTATTTT.